The entry below describes one TCR beta chain. No antigen is known for it. This entry is derived from a study of T cell responses to AZD1222 COVID-19 vaccine. Profiling relied on immunoSEQ multiplex PCR, and the TCRdb table lists in-frame clones only, not all of them. The table shows around 140,000 clones, with roughly 93% occurring only once. Trimming left V 4 bases short and J 3 bases short, with 12 bases between. CDR3 length equals 14 residues. Germline CDR1 is MGHRA and CDR2 is YSYEKL. Study results and limitations: Repertoires were collected only later (after the peak T cell response had occurred).

The receptor's source is an adult in good health. The gene calls are TRBV4-1 and TRBJ1-2; D is unresolved. Sample: peripheral blood, taken on day 0 of AZD1222 vaccination. The CDR3: CASSLFISYYGYTF. The CDR3 bases are TGCGCCAGCAGCCTCTTTATTTCTTACTATGGCTACACCTTC.